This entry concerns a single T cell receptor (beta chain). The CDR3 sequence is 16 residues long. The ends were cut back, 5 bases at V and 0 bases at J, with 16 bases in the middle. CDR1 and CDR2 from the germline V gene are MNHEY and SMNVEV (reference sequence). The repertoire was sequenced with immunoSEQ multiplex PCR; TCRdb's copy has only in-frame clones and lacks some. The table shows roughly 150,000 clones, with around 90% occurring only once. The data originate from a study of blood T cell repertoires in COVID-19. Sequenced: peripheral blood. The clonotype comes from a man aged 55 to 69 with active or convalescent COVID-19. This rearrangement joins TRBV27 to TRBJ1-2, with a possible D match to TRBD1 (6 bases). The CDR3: CASSIRGTTSNYGYTF. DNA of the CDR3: TGTGCCAGCAGTATAAGGGGGACAACATCTAACTATGGCTACACCTTC.